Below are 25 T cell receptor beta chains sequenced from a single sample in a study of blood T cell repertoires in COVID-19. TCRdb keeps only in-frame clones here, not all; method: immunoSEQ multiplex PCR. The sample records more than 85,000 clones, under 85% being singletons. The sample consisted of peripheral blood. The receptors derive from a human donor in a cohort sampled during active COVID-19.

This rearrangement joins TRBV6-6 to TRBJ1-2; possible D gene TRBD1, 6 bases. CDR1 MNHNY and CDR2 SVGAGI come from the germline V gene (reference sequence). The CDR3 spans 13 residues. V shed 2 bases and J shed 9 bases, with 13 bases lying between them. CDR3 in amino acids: CASSYEGVQSYTF. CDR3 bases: TGTGCCAGCAGTTACGAGGGGGTTCAGAGCTACACCTTC.

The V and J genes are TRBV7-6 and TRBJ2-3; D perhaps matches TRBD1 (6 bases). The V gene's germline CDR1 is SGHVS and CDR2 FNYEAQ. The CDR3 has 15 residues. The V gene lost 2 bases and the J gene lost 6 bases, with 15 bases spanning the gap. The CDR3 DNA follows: TGTGCCAGCAGCTTAACCAGGGGTAGATGGGATACGCAGTATTTT. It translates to CASSLTRGRWDTQYF.

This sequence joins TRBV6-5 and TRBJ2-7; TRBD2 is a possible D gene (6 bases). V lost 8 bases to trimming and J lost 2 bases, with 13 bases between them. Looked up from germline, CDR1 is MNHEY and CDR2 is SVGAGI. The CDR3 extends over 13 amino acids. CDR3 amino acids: CASFASGAYEQYF. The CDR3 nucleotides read TGTGCCAGCTTTGCCTCGGGGGCCTACGAGCAGTACTTC.

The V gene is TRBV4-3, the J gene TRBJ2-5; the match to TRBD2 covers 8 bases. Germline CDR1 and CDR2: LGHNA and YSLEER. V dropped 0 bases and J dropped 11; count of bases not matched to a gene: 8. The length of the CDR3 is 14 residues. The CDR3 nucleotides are TGCGCCAGCAGCCAAGAGCGGGGGGCAGGAGTGCAGTACTTC. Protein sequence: CASSQERGAGVQYF.

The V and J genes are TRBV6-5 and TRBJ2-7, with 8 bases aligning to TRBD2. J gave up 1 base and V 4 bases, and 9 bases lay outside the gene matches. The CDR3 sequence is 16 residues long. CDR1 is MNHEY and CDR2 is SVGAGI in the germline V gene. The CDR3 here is CASSLGRTSRSYEQYF. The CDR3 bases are TGTGCCAGCAGTTTAGGTCGGACTAGCCGATCCTACGAGCAGTACTTC.

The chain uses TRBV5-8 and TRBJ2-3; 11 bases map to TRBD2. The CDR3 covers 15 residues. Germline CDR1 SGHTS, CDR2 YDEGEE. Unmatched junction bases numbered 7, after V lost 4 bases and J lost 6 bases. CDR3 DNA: TGTGCCAGCAGCCCTATAGCGGGAGGGCCGGATACGCAGTATTTT. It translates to CASSPIAGGPDTQYF.

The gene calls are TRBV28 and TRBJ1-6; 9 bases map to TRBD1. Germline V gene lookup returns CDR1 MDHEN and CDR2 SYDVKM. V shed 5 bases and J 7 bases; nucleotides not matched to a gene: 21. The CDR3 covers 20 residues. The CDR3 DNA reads TGTGCCAGCAGTCCACCGTGGGACAGGGTCGCAGCATTGACGAATTCACCCCTCCACTTT. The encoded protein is CASSPPWDRVAALTNSPLHF.

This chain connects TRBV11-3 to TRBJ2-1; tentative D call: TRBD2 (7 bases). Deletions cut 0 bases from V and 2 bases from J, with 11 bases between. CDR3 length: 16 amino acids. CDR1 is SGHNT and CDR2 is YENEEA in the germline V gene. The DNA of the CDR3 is TGTGCCAGCAGCTTAGAAGGGGGGAGGGCCTACAATGAGCAGTTCTTC. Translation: CASSLEGGRAYNEQFF.

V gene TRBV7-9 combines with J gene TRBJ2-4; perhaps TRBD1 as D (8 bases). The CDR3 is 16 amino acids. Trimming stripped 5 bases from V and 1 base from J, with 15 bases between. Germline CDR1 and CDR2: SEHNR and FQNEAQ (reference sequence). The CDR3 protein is CASSPTGGEAKNIQYF. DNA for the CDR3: TGTGCCAGCAGCCCTACAGGGGGGGAGGCCAAAAACATTCAGTACTTC. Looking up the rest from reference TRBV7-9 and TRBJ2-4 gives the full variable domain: DTGVSQNPRHKITKRGQNVTFRCDPISEHNRLYWYRQTLGQGPEFLTYFQNEAQLEKSRLLSDRFSAERPKGSFSTLEIQRTEQGDSAMYLCASSPTGGEAKNIQYFGAGTRLSVL.

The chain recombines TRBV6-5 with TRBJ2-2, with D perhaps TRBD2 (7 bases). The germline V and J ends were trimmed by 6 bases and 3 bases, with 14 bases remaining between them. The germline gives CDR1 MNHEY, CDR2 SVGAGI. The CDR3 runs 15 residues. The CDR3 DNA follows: TGTGCCAGCAGGTTGGGGAGGGGGTACACCGGGGAGCTGTTTTTT. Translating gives CASRLGRGYTGELFF.

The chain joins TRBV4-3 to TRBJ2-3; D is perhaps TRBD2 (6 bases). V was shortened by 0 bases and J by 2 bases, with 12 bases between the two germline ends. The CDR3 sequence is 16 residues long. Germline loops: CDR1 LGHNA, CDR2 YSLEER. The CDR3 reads CASSQDGGTPTDTQYF. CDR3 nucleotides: TGCGCCAGCAGCCAAGATGGGGGGACCCCCACAGATACGCAGTATTTT.

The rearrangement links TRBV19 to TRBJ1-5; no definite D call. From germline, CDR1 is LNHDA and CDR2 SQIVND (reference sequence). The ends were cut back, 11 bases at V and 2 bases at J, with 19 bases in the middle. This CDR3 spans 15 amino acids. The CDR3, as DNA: TGTGCCTCACACAGCCCGGGGAATGGCAATCAGCCCCAGCATTTT. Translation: CASHSPGNGNQPQHF.

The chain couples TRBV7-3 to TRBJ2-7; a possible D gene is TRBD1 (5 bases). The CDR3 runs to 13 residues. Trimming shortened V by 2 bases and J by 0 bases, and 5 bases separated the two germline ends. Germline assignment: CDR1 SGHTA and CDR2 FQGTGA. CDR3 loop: CASSLDSSYEQYF. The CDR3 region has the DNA TGTGCCAGCAGCTTAGACAGCTCCTACGAGCAGTACTTC.

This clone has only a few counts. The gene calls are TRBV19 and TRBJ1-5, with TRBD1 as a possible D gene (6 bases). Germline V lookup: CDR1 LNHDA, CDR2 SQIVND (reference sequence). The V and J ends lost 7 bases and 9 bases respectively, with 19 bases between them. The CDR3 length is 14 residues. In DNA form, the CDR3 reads TGTGCCAGTAACCCCCCGGGACACGAGGGGCCCCAGCATTTT. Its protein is CASNPPGHEGPQHF.

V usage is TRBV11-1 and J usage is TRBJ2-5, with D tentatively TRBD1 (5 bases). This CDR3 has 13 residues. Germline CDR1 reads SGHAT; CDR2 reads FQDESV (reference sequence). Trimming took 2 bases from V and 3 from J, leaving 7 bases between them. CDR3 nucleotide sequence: TGTGCCAGCAGCTTAACCAGGGAAGAGACCCAGTACTTC. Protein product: CASSLTREETQYF.

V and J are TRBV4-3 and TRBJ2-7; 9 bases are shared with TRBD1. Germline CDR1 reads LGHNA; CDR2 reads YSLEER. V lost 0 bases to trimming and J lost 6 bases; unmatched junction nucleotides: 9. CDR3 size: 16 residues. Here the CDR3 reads CASSQDWGQGGGEQYF. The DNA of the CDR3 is TGCGCCAGCAGCCAAGATTGGGGACAGGGAGGGGGCGAGCAGTACTTC.

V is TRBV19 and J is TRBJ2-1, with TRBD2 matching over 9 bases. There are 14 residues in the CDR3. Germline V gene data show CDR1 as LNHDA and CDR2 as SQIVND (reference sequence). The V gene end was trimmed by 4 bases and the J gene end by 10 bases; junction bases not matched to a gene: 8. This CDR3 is CASSNGREGTEQFF. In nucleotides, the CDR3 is TGTGCCAGTAGTAACGGGCGGGAGGGCACCGAGCAGTTCTTC. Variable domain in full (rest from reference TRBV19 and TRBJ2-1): DGGITQSPKYLFRKEGQNVTLSCEQNLNHDAMYWYRQDPGQGLRLIYYSQIVNDFQKGDIAEGYSVSREKKESFPLTVTSAQKNPTAFYLCASSNGREGTEQFFGPGTRLTVL.

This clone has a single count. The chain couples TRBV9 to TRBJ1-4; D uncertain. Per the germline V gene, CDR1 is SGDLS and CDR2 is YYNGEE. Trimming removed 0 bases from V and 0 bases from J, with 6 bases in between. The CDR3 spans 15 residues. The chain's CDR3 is CASSVAGTTNEKLFF. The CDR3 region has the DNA TGTGCCAGCAGCGTAGCGGGAACAACTAATGAAAAACTGTTTTTT.

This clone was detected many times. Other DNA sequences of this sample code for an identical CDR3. The CDR3 loop reads CASSSTGGGYTF. The CDR3 bases are TGTGCCAGCAGTTCAACAGGGGGGGGCTACACCTTC. The chain links TRBV12-3 or TRBV12-4 to TRBJ1-2; 8 nucleotides line up with TRBD1. With 4 bases clipped from V and 8 bases from J, the junction kept 3 bases outside the gene matches. CDR3 length: 12 residues.

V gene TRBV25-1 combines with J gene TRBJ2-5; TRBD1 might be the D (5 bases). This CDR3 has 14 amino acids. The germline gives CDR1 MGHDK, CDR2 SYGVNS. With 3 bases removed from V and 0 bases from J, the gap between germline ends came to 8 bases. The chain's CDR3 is CASSDRTHQETQYF. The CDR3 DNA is TGTGCCAGCAGTGATCGGACACACCAAGAGACCCAGTACTTC.

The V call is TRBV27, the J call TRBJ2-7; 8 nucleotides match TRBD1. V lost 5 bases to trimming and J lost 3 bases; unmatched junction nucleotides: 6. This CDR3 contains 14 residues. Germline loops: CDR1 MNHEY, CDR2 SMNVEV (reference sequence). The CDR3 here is CASSPNDRGYEQYF. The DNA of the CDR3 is TGTGCCAGCAGTCCAAACGACAGGGGCTACGAGCAGTACTTC.

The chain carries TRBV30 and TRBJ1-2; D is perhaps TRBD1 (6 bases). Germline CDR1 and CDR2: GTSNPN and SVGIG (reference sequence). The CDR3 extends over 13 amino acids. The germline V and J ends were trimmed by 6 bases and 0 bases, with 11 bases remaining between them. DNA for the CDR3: TGTGCCTGTACCGGGACAACTAACTATGGCTACACCTTC. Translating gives CACTGTTNYGYTF.

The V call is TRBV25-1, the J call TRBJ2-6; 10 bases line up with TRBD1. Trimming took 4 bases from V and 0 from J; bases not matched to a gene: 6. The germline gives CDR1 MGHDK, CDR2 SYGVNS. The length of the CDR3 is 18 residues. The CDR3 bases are TGTGCCAGCAGTGCCTGGACAGGGGGAAGCTCTGGGGCCAACGTCCTGACTTTC. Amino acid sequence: CASSAWTGGSSGANVLTF.

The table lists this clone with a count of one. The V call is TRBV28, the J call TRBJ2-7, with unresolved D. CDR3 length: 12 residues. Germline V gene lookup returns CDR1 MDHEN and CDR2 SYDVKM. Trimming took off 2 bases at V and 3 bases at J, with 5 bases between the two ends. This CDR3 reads CASSLPCYEQYF. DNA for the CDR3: TGTGCCAGCAGTTTACCCTGCTACGAGCAGTACTTC.

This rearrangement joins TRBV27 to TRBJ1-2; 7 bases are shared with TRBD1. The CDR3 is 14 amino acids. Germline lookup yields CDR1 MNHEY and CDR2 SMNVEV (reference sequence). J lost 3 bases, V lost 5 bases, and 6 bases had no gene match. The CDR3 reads CASSTFGTDYGYTF. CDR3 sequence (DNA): TGTGCCAGCAGTACGTTCGGGACAGACTATGGCTACACCTTC.